These T cell receptor beta chains were read from a single sample in a study of T cell responses to AZD1222 COVID-19 vaccine. This table comes from immunoSEQ multiplex PCR, and its TCRdb copy is limited to in-frame clones, with some not included. The sample has about 110,000 clones, roughly 89% seen once. This specimen consisted of peripheral blood, obtained 28 days after the second AZD1222 dose. The receptors stem from an adult who received the AZD1222 COVID-19 vaccine. Both conserved end residues are part of each CDR3. D genes are given only for firm matches. The size field is filled for only some rows; it gives once, few, many or a size class.

>.|TRBJ2-4|TRBV10-3|.
CAISELLVAKNIQYF
TGTGCCATCAGTGAACTTCTGGTAGCCAAAAACATTCAGTACTTC
>.|TRBJ2-5|TRBV10-3|TRBD1
CAISPGRTGYGLQETQYF
TGTGCCATCAGTCCCGGTAGGACAGGGTATGGTCTGCAAGAGACCCAGTACTTC
>.|TRBJ1-5|TRBV12-5|TRBD1
CASGWTGQSSNQPQHF
TGTGCTAGTGGTTGGACGGGACAGAGCAGCAATCAGCCCCAGCATTTT
>.|TRBJ2-2|TRBV7-2|TRBD2
CASSLGGLAGTGELFF
TGTGCCAGCAGCTTGGGGGGTTTAGCGGGCACCGGGGAGCTGTTTTTT
>.|TRBJ2-7|TRBV5-1|.
CASSLVDWGPYEQYF
TGCGCCAGCAGCTTGGTGGACTGGGGGCCCTACGAGCAGTACTTC
>.|TRBJ1-2|TRBV21-1|.
CASSKVTGTF
TGTGCCAGCAGCAAAGTAACAGGGACCTTC
>.|TRBJ2-2|TRBV4-3|TRBD2
CASSPSSGGSLGGELFF
TGCGCCAGCAGCCCTTCCAGCGGGGGGTCATTGGGCGGGGAGCTGTTTTTT
>.|TRBJ2-3|TRBV5-1|.
CASSLGRTTDTQYF
TGCGCCAGCAGCTTGGGTCGAACCACAGATACGCAGTATTTT
>few|TRBJ1-5|TRBV5-1|TRBD1
CASSLGTGDQPQHF
TGCGCCAGCAGCTTGGGGACAGGGGATCAGCCCCAGCATTTT
>.|TRBJ2-3|TRBV7-3|TRBD2
CASSSGLAGGPGTDTQYF
TGTGCCAGCAGCTCGGGACTAGCGGGGGGGCCCGGCACAGATACGCAGTATTTT
>.|TRBJ2-5|TRBV5-1|.
CASSLTGGQETQYF
TGCGCCAGCAGCTTGACAGGAGGGCAAGAGACCCAGTACTTC
>few|TRBJ1-2|TRBV9|TRBD1
CASSAGTGGWYTF
TGTGCCAGCAGCGCAGGGACAGGGGGTTGGTACACCTTC
>.|TRBJ1-1|TRBV10-1|.
CASSEGSAGRSEAFF
TGCGCCAGCAGTGAGGGGTCAGCAGGGCGGTCTGAAGCTTTCTTT
>.|TRBJ2-3|TRBV6-2/TRBV6-3|TRBD1
CASSYSVRTGGPDTQYF
TGTGCCAGCAGTTACTCAGTTCGGACAGGGGGGCCAGATACGCAGTATTTT
>.|TRBJ1-2|TRBV5-8|.
CASSDQGRLPSYGYTF
TGTGCCAGCAGCGACCAGGGACGCCTACCAAGTTATGGCTACACCTTC
>.|TRBJ1-2|TRBV6-2/TRBV6-3|.
CASSYSRSLGGYTF
TGTGCCAGCAGTTACTCGAGATCTCTTGGTGGCTACACCTTC
>.|TRBJ1-2|TRBV14|TRBD1
CASSRPGQIYGYTF
TGTGCCAGCAGCCGGCCGGGACAGATCTATGGCTACACCTTC
>.|TRBJ1-6|TRBV21-1|.
CASSKDDRFLSPLHF
TGTGCCAGCAGCAAGGACGACAGGTTTCTTTCACCCCTCCACTTT
>.|TRBJ1-1|TRBV7-9|.
CASSLREGPTEAFF
TGTGCCAGCAGCTTAAGGGAAGGTCCCACTGAAGCTTTCTTT
>.|TRBJ1-6|TRBV5-4|.
CASSLWPDSPLHF
TGTGCCAGCAGCTTGTGGCCGGATTCACCCCTCCACTTT
>.|TRBJ1-1|TRBV7-2|TRBD1
CASSRDREITEAFF
TGTGCCAGCAGCCGGGACAGAGAAATTACTGAAGCTTTCTTT
>.|TRBJ2-7|TRBV28|.
CASSFVGAGSHEQYF
TGTGCCAGCAGTTTCGTAGGGGCAGGGTCCCACGAGCAGTACTTC
>.|TRBJ2-7|TRBV5-1|.
CASSLRTISEQYF
TGCGCCAGCAGCCTCCGGACTATCTCCGAGCAGTACTTC
>.|TRBJ2-3|TRBV18|.
CASSLREIPNTDTQYF
TGTGCCAGCTCACTCAGGGAAATACCTAACACAGATACGCAGTATTTT
>once|TRBJ2-3|TRBV6-2/TRBV6-3|.
CASSSSTDRGTDTQYF
.
>.|TRBJ1-1|TRBV29-1|.
CSVWAGESEAFF
TGCAGCGTCTGGGCAGGGGAAAGTGAAGCTTTCTTT
>.|TRBJ1-2|TRBV19|.
CASLWGGGYTF
TGTGCCAGCTTATGGGGCGGTGGCTACACCTTC
>.|TRBJ2-3|TRBV10-3|.
CAGRKGGASDTQYF
TGTGCCGGCCGCAAGGGGGGGGCCTCAGATACGCAGTATTTT
>.|TRBJ1-3|TRBV9|.
CASSVGWGQFTGNTIYF
TGTGCCAGCAGCGTAGGGTGGGGCCAGTTTACTGGAAACACCATATATTTT
>.|TRBJ1-2|TRBV4-2|.
CASSRVPGTGNYGYTF
TGTGCCAGCAGCCGTGTTCCGGGAACAGGGAACTATGGCTACACCTTC
>.|TRBJ2-1|TRBV6-2/TRBV6-3|.
CASSPYSYNEQFF
TGTGCCAGCAGTCCGTACAGCTACAATGAGCAGTTCTTC
>.|TRBJ2-7|TRBV5-6|.
CASSFLGRTYEQYF
TGTGCCAGCAGCTTTTTAGGCAGGACCTACGAGCAGTACTTC
>.|TRBJ1-6|TRBV4-2|.
CASSQGQYNSPLHF
TGTGCCAGCAGCCAAGGACAGTATAATTCACCCCTCCACTTT
>.|TRBJ2-2|TRBV7-8|.
CASSTKGTGELFF
TGTGCCAGCAGCACGAAGGGGACCGGGGAGCTGTTTTTT